What follows describes a single T cell receptor (beta chain). The antigen it binds to is not known. No much larger clone is present one base from it, and per-base qualities are unavailable. Trimming leaves V shorter by 5 bases and J shorter by 2 bases, with the junction holding 6 bases beyond the gene matches. From cysteine to phenylalanine, the CDR3 is 15 amino acids long. Only the CDR3 part of the read is kept: 45 bases, read in frame from the first base. Sequences SGHTA (CDR1) and FQGNSA (CDR2) are obtained from the germline V gene. Library preparation employed the immunoSEQ multiplex PCR assay. The multiplex PCR relied on a mix of 60 forward primers for TCR Vbeta segments and 13 reverse primers for TCR Jbeta segments. A multiplex PCR assay on genomic DNA amplified the CDR3 region of rearranged TCR beta genes. Amplified TCR beta libraries were sequenced as 87-base-pair reads on the Illumina HiSeq System. In the original analysis: In a later analysis, tens of millions of unique TCR beta chains were counted across the 650 to 750 repertoires, and roughly 9.9 million of these chains were shared by at least two donors. Raw reads were error-corrected and collapsed into unique sequences by a nearest-neighbor algorithm in which closely related sequences were merged to remove PCR and sequencing errors. CDR3 sequences were aligned to IMGT reference sequences to assign V, D and J gene segments. For a sequence to be retained, a match of at least six nucleotides was required to both a V gene segment and a J gene segment. Rearrangements were classified as productive when the CDR3 lacked stop codons and remained in frame with V and J, and all other rearrangements were classified as non-productive. CDR3 was defined by IMGT convention, running from the second conserved V-encoded cysteine to the conserved J-encoded phenylalanine. The earlier analysis of 550 to 650 of the donors excluded any sequence lacking an unambiguous match to a single V gene segment. An earlier analysis of 550 to 650 of the donors classified V segments as functional when productive rearrangements were above 56.7% and as segregating when the standard deviation between donors was above 5%. To diagnose cytomegalovirus status from the catalog of TCR beta chain sequences, a statistical classification framework was built. A later analysis assigned V and J genes by comparing TCR nucleotide sequences with IMGT/GENE-DB human TR gene sequences. The TCRdist pipeline was used in a later analysis to assign CDR3 sequences and most-parsimonious VDJ recombination scenarios. In a later analysis, every TCR beta chain was defined by the combination of its CDR3 amino acid sequence and its V-gene family, and reads without a unique V-gene family were dropped. To address suspected cross-contamination and a sequencing artifact, a later analysis removed under 600 highly shared, low-generation-probability nucleotide sequences. In a later analysis, a clonal expansion index was calculated for each public chain from normalized within-repertoire ranks of inferred template counts. A later analysis computed generation probabilities with a VDJ recombination model fitted to out-of-frame rearrangements, and checked the results against IGoR. In a later analysis, TCR-TCR, TCR-HLA and TCR-CMV co-occurrence was scored with hypergeometric tests, and a repertoire-size bias correction was applied to TCR pairs. To estimate false discovery rates, a later analysis permuted the HLA or CMV assignments 20 times. A later analysis grouped co-occurring TCRs with DBSCAN, adding TCRdist sequence similarity when clustering within HLA-allele-positive subsets. For co-occurrence clustering, repertoires with fewer than 30,000 or more than 120,000 public chains were excluded, along with roughly 5 repertoires with anomalous nucleotide sharing. This is the immuneACCESS table as TCRdb keeps it, with only in-frame sequences that have V and J called. A part of the clones is gone; compared with another copy, unresolved V genes explain less than half, and the rest is unexplained. The V and J calls and clone size come from that table; D and trimming were worked out from the DNA. The sample table records 180,000 or so clones; 79% of these occur just once. The top ten hold 2% to 2.5% of the sample.

These data belong to a study of cytomegalovirus exposure and HLA in healthy donors (dated by TCRdb to the late 2010s). Some background on the complete study: In an earlier analysis of under 750 of the donors, about 260 Gb of sequence data and 90 million to 130 million unique TCR beta sequences from about 179 million T cells were reported. An early release that covered fewer than 750 HLA-typed donors contained about 300 gigabases of sequencing data and tens of millions of unique TCR sequences. The genetic ancestry cluster associated with self-reported Caucasian donors included 81% of the roughly 380 genotyped donors. The study aimed to test whether cataloging public T cell receptors could reveal signatures of past pathogen exposure. The study profiled the T cell repertoires of 500 to 800 subjects by immunosequencing and related them to cytomegalovirus serostatus. A separate validation cohort of 100 to 150 different subjects was used in addition to the roughly 670-subject first cohort. High-throughput TCR immunosequencing, statistical association of individual TCRs with disease status, and machine learning were combined to predict cytomegalovirus infection status. A later analysis re-analyzed previously published TCR beta repertoires from 600 to 850 donors and added high-resolution HLA genotyping to study TCR occurrence patterns. Rather than using new phenotypic data, the later analysis identified candidate immune exposures from TCR beta sequences and from how often those sequences occurred across donors. An earlier analysis of fewer than 700 of the donors applied high-throughput TCR beta sequencing to assess whether each TCR beta V gene segment acted as functional or pseudogenic. Donor age, sex, ethnicity and CMV serostatus were compiled together with the repertoire data. In a later genetic analysis, genome-wide SNP genotypes for about 65% of the roughly 700 donors were used, and that subset was treated as a discovery cohort. Every repertoire in the discovery cohort had been generated on one and the same sequencing platform. HLA typing covered class I and class II loci at four-digit resolution. Typing coverage differed by locus: A, B, C, DRB1 and DQB1 were typed in about 620-640 donors, DQA1 in roughly 510, DPA1 in around 580, and DPB1 in just under 480. Four or five DR-DQ haplotypes were handled as single units for association and clustering, since linkage in the cohort was strong. Among a few hundred genotyped donors of the cohort, an average of around 240,000 unique TCR beta nucleotide sequences were sequenced per donor, roughly 20% of them non-productive. What the work shows at the level of the full study, not this receptor alone: A later analysis found that HLA-associated TCR beta chains were more clonally expanded and had lower generation probabilities than equally common non-associated chains. It was suggested by the authors that the approach could potentially be generalized to other disease states and immunological phenotypes. A further reported finding was that TCR beta sequences accurately predicted the HLA-A and HLA-B alleles for most subjects in the first cohort. The study gave a list of 150 to 200 TCR beta chains associated with cytomegalovirus. Because HLA typing was unavailable for some donors at each locus, only the typed subset was used in association tests. Seventeen rarely observed V segments, including chromosome 9 orphons, were excluded from the earlier analysis of some 590 of the donors because counts were too low. In a later analysis, about 17,000 TCR beta sequences were associated with specific HLA alleles at a false discovery rate of 0.05. In an earlier analysis of about 540 of the donors, most TCR beta V segments were observed in productive rearrangements about 87% or about 30% of the time, broadly matching IMGT annotations. Most CMV-associated TCR beta chains appeared to be HLA-restricted in a later analysis, and the HLA associations seemed to be driven largely by CMV exposure. V-gene and J-gene trimming of TCR beta chains was associated with a missense DCLRE1C variant in a later genetic analysis, and the association was replicated in an independent cohort. The classifier was reported to diagnose cytomegalovirus status with high specificity and sensitivity in both the original and validation cohorts. Assigning TCR associations to individual alleles was difficult when HLA alleles, especially DR and DQ, strongly co-occurred. Three of the identified cytomegalovirus-associated TCR beta chains were confirmed in vitro to be specific for cytomegalovirus antigens. In a later genetic analysis, fewer N-insertions in productive TCRs were reported among donors in an Asian-associated ancestry cluster than the roughly 700-donor mean. In this cohort, only TCR beta chains were sequenced, and detectable features were limited by the absence of alpha or paired-chain data. Roughly uniform sequencing depth across donors was assumed in presence/absence analyses, although this assumption may not hold. The only immune exposure information available for the cohort was CMV serostatus. The sequencing pipeline was judged likely to have produced a cluster of highly shared sequence variants as a technical artifact. The 87-base-pair reads could not distinguish some IMGT-functional V segments, including TRBV6-2 and TRBV6-3, so those segments were excluded. Correlated functional status among segregating V segments might reflect linkage disequilibrium, but an unknown experimental factor could not be ruled out. According to a later analysis, TCR association rates differed among HLA loci, with DRB1 alleles showing the most associated TCRs and HLA-C alleles showing the fewest. Most TCR sequences were observed very rarely across donors, whereas some public TCRs were present in many individuals. According to a later analysis, parvovirus B19, influenza, CMV and Epstein-Barr virus appeared linked to several top co-occurrence clusters.

The cohort comprised some 680 healthy bone marrow donors. At the time of sampling, every cohort member was nominally healthy, though immune exposures that went unrecorded were likely present. The donor tested CMV seronegative, placing the donor among the 350 to 400 seronegative members of the cohort. A peripheral blood sample was provided by each donor, and peripheral blood mononuclear cells were used for TCR beta sequencing. Genomic DNA was extracted from the blood cell samples with the Qiagen DNeasy Blood Extraction Kit. This receptor was taken from a woman between 50 and 59 years old in good health and CMV-seronegative. Sequencing was done on a sample of PBMCs. Rearrangement joined TRBV7-2 to TRBJ1-5; 7 bases in the junction line up with TRBD1. Here the CDR3 is given as CASSPRDRGNQPQHF. The bases read TGTGCCAGCAGCCCCCGGGACAGAGGCAATCAGCCCCAGCATTTT.